Each of the 25 T cell receptor beta chains below was sequenced from the same sample in a study of blood T cell repertoires in COVID-19. Sequenced by immunoSEQ multiplex PCR; TCRdb stores in-frame clones only, minus some. This sample yields approximately 460,000 clones, of which about 91% are seen a single time; roughly 0.9% belongs to the top ten. The material sequenced was peripheral blood. These receptor sequences come from a man between 18 and 29 years old with COVID-19, enrolled during active disease.

The V and J genes are TRBV7-6 and TRBJ2-7; possibly TRBD2 for D (7 bases). Looked up from germline, CDR1 is SGHVS and CDR2 is FNYEAQ. The CDR3 runs to 18 residues. Trimming took 0 bases from V and 4 from J, leaving 22 bases between them. The CDR3 is CASSLAPPRGALGYEQYF. DNA for the CDR3: TGTGCCAGCAGCTTAGCACCACCCCGGGGGGCGCTTGGATACGAGCAGTACTTC. Looking up the rest from reference TRBV7-6 and TRBJ2-7 gives the full variable domain: GAGVSQSPRYKVTKRGQDVALRCDPISGHVSLYWYRQALGQGPEFLTYFNYEAQQDKSGLPNDRFSAERPEGSISTLTIQRTEQRDSAMYRCASSLAPPRGALGYEQYFGPGTRLTVT.

This clone was observed at least ten times. The chain is built from TRBV19 and TRBJ1-3; perhaps TRBD1 as D (6 bases). Per germline, CDR1 LNHDA and CDR2 SQIVND (reference sequence). The CDR3 consists of 14 residues. V gave up 6 bases and J gave up 2 bases, with 11 bases separating them. The CDR3 region is CASRTQGTGNTIYF. As DNA, the CDR3 is TGTGCCAGTAGGACCCAGGGGACTGGAAACACCATATATTTT.

The rearrangement uses TRBV27 and TRBJ2-1, with 9 positions matching TRBD1. The CDR3 has 14 residues. CDR1 is MNHEY, CDR2 SMNVEV, per germline (reference sequence). Unmatched junction bases numbered 7, after V lost 6 bases and J lost 7 bases. CDR3 bases: TGTGCCAGCAGCCCTCAACAGGGGGCTAATGAGCAGTTCTTC. Protein sequence: CASSPQQGANEQFF.

The V gene is TRBV6-2 or TRBV6-3, the J gene TRBJ2-7; the match to TRBD2 covers 11 bases. Germline values: CDR1 MNHEY, CDR2 SVGEGT. This CDR3 spans 15 amino acids. With V trimmed by 4 bases and J by 1 base, 3 bases remained unmatched. CDR3 in DNA: TGTGCCAGCAGTTCACTAGCGGGGGATTCCTACGAGCAGTACTTC. It encodes CASSSLAGDSYEQYF.

This rearrangement joins TRBV30 to TRBJ1-1; a possible D gene is TRBD1 (6 bases). CDR3 length: 14 residues. Germline V lookup: CDR1 GTSNPN, CDR2 SVGIG (reference sequence). V lost 5 bases and J 1 base, leaving 14 bases between the germline ends. CDR3 nucleotide sequence: TGTGCCTGGGGCAAACAGGGAACGAACACTGAAGCTTTCTTT. Protein: CAWGKQGTNTEAFF.

The V and J genes are TRBV19 and TRBJ1-1; no clear D gene. Trimming shortened V by 5 bases and J by 2 bases, and 9 bases separated the two germline ends. Germline V gene sequence: CDR1 LNHDA, CDR2 SQIVND (reference sequence). CDR3 length equals 13 residues. CDR3 DNA: TGTGCCAGTAGTCTCCAGCGAAACACTGAAGCTTTCTTT. Its protein is CASSLQRNTEAFF.

The J gene is TRBJ2-1, the V gene TRBV5-5; D gene unclear. Germline CDR1 SGHKS, CDR2 YYEKEE (reference sequence). CDR3 size: 16 residues. V gave up 0 bases and J gave up 4 bases, with 14 bases separating them. The CDR3 coding sequence is TGTGCCAGCAGCTTGGATTTGAACTACCAATACAATGAGCAGTTCTTC. Translation: CASSLDLNYQYNEQFF.

This rearrangement joins TRBV3-1 (or the pseudogene TRBV3-2) to TRBJ2-7; D remains ambiguous. The CDR3 is made up of 14 amino acids. The V end lost 2 bases, the J end lost 5 bases, and 13 bases lay between the germline ends. Per the germline V gene, CDR1 is LGHDT and CDR2 is YNNKEL (reference sequence). The CDR3 DNA is TGTGCCAGCAGCCAACACCCTGCGCGGAACGAGCAGTACTTC. Amino acids: CASSQHPARNEQYF.

The DNA for the CDR3 is TGTGCCAGTAGTATCAGAGGCAGGGGACCGTATGGCTACACCTTC. Translated, it gives CASSIRGRGPYGYTF. V usage is TRBV19 and J usage is TRBJ1-2; the D gene is possibly TRBD1 (6 bases). The ends were cut back, 3 bases at V and 5 bases at J, with 16 bases in the middle. Germline CDR1 and CDR2: LNHDA and SQIVND (reference sequence). The CDR3 totals 15 residues.

V and J are TRBV6-5 and TRBJ2-2; D gene ambiguous. CDR3 length: 16 residues. The V end was cut by 0 bases, the J end by 0 bases, with 8 bases between. CDR1 is MNHEY and CDR2 is SVGAGI in the germline V gene. The CDR3, as DNA: TGTGCCAGCAGTTACTCTCCTAAGACGAACACCGGGGAGCTGTTTTTT. Translation: CASSYSPKTNTGELFF.

The chain links TRBV12-3 or TRBV12-4 to TRBJ1-1, with D maybe TRBD1 (5 bases). The CDR3 runs 13 residues. V was cut by 3 bases and J by 8 bases, with 13 bases left in between. The DNA for the CDR3 is TGTGCCAGCAGTTTCGGGACTTTTGCCGAAGCTTTCTTT. This gives the protein CASSFGTFAEAFF.

The CDR3 nucleotides read TGTGCCAGCAGCTTGTCGGACACTGAAGCTTTCTTT. Protein product: CASSLSDTEAFF. This chain joins TRBV5-4 and TRBJ1-1; no clear D. Germline V CDR1 and CDR2: SGHNT, YYREEE (reference sequence). The CDR3 totals 12 residues. V lost 1 base and J lost 3, with 4 bases in between.

The chain links TRBV30 to TRBJ1-1; weak D call: TRBD1 (5 bases). CDR1 and CDR2 from the germline V gene are GTSNPN and SVGIG (reference sequence). Trimming pared 2 bases from V and 5 bases from J, leaving 18 bases between. This CDR3 spans 15 amino acids. In nucleotides, the CDR3 is TGTGCCTGGAGTAGAAAGGAGGGGTTCGGGACTGAAGCTTTCTTT. Amino acids: CAWSRKEGFGTEAFF. Variable domain in full (rest from reference TRBV30 and TRBJ1-1): SQTIHQWPATLVQPVGSPLSLECTVEGTSNPNLYWYRQAAGRGLQLLFYSVGIGQISSEVPQNLSASRPQDRQFILSSKKLLLSDSGFYLCAWSRKEGFGTEAFFGQGTRLTVV.

The chain couples TRBV3-1 (or the pseudogene TRBV3-2) to TRBJ1-5; 8 bases match TRBD1. J gave up 4 bases and V 4 bases, and 3 bases lay outside the gene matches. The V gene's germline CDR1 is LGHDT and CDR2 YNNKEL (reference sequence). The CDR3 totals 14 residues. CDR3 bases: TGTGCCAGCAGCCCGAGACAGGGGAATCAGCCCCAGCATTTT. This encodes CASSPRQGNQPQHF.

The genes are TRBV5-1 and TRBJ1-4; D is unclear. Germline values: CDR1 SGHRS, CDR2 YFSETQ. With 1 base removed from V and 0 bases from J, the gap between germline ends came to 7 bases. The length of the CDR3 is 15 residues. This chain's CDR3 is CASSLIGATNEKLFF. The CDR3 DNA reads as TGCGCCAGCAGCTTGATCGGGGCAACTAATGAAAAACTGTTTTTT.

The chain carries TRBV27 and TRBJ1-5; D perhaps matches TRBD1 (5 bases). V lost 4 bases, J lost 2 bases, and 21 bases lay in between. This CDR3 contains 18 residues. The germline CDR1 and CDR2 sequences are MNHEY and SMNVEV (reference sequence). The CDR3 region has the DNA TGTGCCAGCAGTTACGAGCTATCTGACAGTAAACGCAATCAGCCCCAGCATTTT. This codes for CASSYELSDSKRNQPQHF.

V usage is TRBV28 and J usage is TRBJ1-6; D remains unclear. V lost 5 bases and J lost 8, with 16 bases in between. The CDR3 spans 15 residues. Germline assignment: CDR1 MDHEN and CDR2 SYDVKM. CDR3 bases: TGTGCCAGCAGTCCGTCCGGGGTCCGTTATTCACCCCTCCACTTT. It yields the protein CASSPSGVRYSPLHF.

The chain joins TRBV5-6 to TRBJ2-7; a possible D gene is TRBD1 (5 bases). The CDR3 spans 14 residues. The germline V gene encodes CDR1 SGHDT and CDR2 YYEEEE. The V and J ends lost 3 bases and 1 base respectively, with 11 bases between them. As DNA, the CDR3 is TGTGCCAGCAGCTCAAATCCAGGGTCCTACGAGCAGTACTTC. Its translation: CASSSNPGSYEQYF.

The chain uses TRBV9 and TRBJ1-2; 10 bases map to TRBD1. CDR3 length equals 15 residues. Per the germline V gene, CDR1 is SGDLS and CDR2 is YYNGEE. The V segment lost 0 bases and the J segment 4 bases; nucleotides outside the gene matches: 3. The CDR3 DNA follows: TGTGCCAGCAGCGTAGAGGACAGGGGGTTCTATGGCTACACCTTC. It is translated as CASSVEDRGFYGYTF.

The chain combines TRBV4-2 with TRBJ2-3, with D possibly being TRBD1 (6 bases). V gave up 4 bases and J gave up 6 bases, with 17 bases separating them. Germline V lookup: CDR1 LGHNA, CDR2 YNFKEQ. There are 15 residues in the CDR3. Here the CDR3 DNA reads TGTGCCAGCAGCCCTATACAGGGCGGAAAGGATACGCAGTATTTT. Protein: CASSPIQGGKDTQYF.

The chain joins TRBV2 to TRBJ1-2, with TRBD1 matching over 7 bases. CDR1 is SNHLY and CDR2 is FYNNEI in the germline V gene. Trimming cost V 7 bases and J 8 bases; bases outside gene matches: 7. This CDR3 has 12 residues. The CDR3 DNA follows: TGTGCCAGCAACGACAGGGCAGGCGGCTACACCTTC. It is translated as CASNDRAGGYTF. The whole variable domain, remainder taken from reference TRBV2 and TRBJ1-2, is EPEVTQTPSHQVTQMGQEVILRCVPISNHLYFYWYRQILGQKVEFLVSFYNNEISEKSEIFDDQFSVERPDGSNFTLKIRSTKLEDSAMYFCASNDRAGGYTFGSGTRLTVV.

This clone was recorded a few times. CDR3 loop: CASSATGNGELFF. The CDR3 nucleotides are TGTGCCAGCAGCGCGACAGGGAACGGGGAGCTGTTTTTT. The J gene is TRBJ2-2, the V gene TRBV11-2, with 7 bases identical to TRBD1. V was clipped by 5 bases and J by 7 bases; unmatched bases: 4. The germline gives CDR1 SGHAT, CDR2 FQNNGV. The CDR3 has 13 amino acids.

This chain uses TRBV24-1 with TRBJ2-3; a possible D gene is TRBD2 (5 bases). The CDR3 has 14 amino acids. CDR1 and CDR2 (germline): KGHDR, SFDVKD. V was trimmed by 4 bases and J by 8 bases, leaving 15 bases between them. In DNA, the CDR3 is TGTGCCACCAGTGAACCTGAGAGGGCAGGTACGCAGTATTTT. Translation: CATSEPERAGTQYF.

The rearrangement uses TRBV4-2 and TRBJ2-3, with 11 nucleotides matching TRBD2. This CDR3 region has 17 residues. CDR1 and CDR2 (germline): LGHNA, YNFKEQ. The V gene end was trimmed by 0 bases and the J gene end by 4 bases; junction bases not matched to a gene: 6. The CDR3 DNA reads as TGTGCCAGCAGCCAAGATTTTAGCGGGGGGGCAGCAGATACGCAGTATTTT. Encoded protein: CASSQDFSGGAADTQYF.

Only a few counts were recorded for this clone. In nucleotides, the CDR3 is TGCGCCAGCAGCGGGGACAGTTATTCACCCCTCCACTTT. Translating gives CASSGDSYSPLHF. This chain connects TRBV5-1 to TRBJ1-6; 7 bases align to TRBD1. The germline V gene has CDR1 SGHRS and CDR2 YFSETQ. Trimming at V came to 4 bases and at J to 8 bases, leaving 3 bases not matched to a gene. CDR3 length equals 13 residues.